This T cell receptor beta chain is from a study of graft-versus-host responses after intestinal transplantation. Trimming cost V 3 bases and J 0 bases, with 12 bases left between them. The CDR3 length is 16 residues. CDR1 and CDR2 (germline): ENHRY, SYGVKD. Repertoires were generated with immunoSEQ multiplex PCR, while TCRdb's copy carries only in-frame clones and drops some. Among 6,000 to 7,000 clones listed, just under 25% were seen once. The input for sequencing was alloreactive CD4+ T cells from a mixed lymphocyte reaction culture, taken before transplantation. Subset given: CFSE-low proliferating T cells sorted from roughly 6-day pre-transplant mixed lymphocyte reaction (GvH or HvG direction). The sequence came from a human patient who was an organ donor for intestinal transplantation. The rearrangement links TRBV10-3 to TRBJ1-3, with D uncertain. In DNA, the CDR3 is TGTGCCATCAGTGACAAAAGCGGCGGCTCTGGAAACACCATATATTTT. It codes for CAISDKSGGSGNTIYF.